One sample yielded the 8 T cell receptor beta chains listed below, sequenced in a study of T cell changes during pregnancy in multiple sclerosis. The assay was immunoSEQ multiplex PCR, and TCRdb's table has in-frame clones only and misses some. The sample shows 55,000 to 65,000 clones, 93% of them seen only once. The sequencing used CD8+ T cells from peripheral blood mononuclear cells, collected in the third trimester of pregnancy. The receptors shown here come from a female donor with multiple sclerosis, enrolled in a pregnancy study.

The chain carries TRBV9 and TRBJ2-1; 8 nucleotides match TRBD2. V was pared by 4 bases and J by 5 bases, with 11 bases of the junction left unmatched. CDR3 size: 16 residues. Germline loops: CDR1 SGDLS, CDR2 YYNGEE. Written as DNA, the CDR3 is TGTGCCAGCAGCCCTAGGGCGGGAGGACTGGACAATGAGCAGTTCTTC. As protein: CASSPRAGGLDNEQFF.

The chain carries TRBV10-2 and TRBJ1-5, with no clear D. The CDR3 has 13 amino acids. The V end was cut by 3 bases, the J end by 0 bases, with 3 bases between. Germline V lookup: CDR1 WSHSY, CDR2 SAAADI. The DNA for the CDR3 is TGCGCCAGCAGTGAACTTAGCAATCAGCCCCAGCATTTT. The encoded protein is CASSELSNQPQHF.

The chain uses TRBV7-9 and TRBJ2-5; 7 bases match TRBD2. The germline V gene encodes CDR1 SEHNR and CDR2 FQNEAQ (reference sequence). The CDR3 is 18 residues long. The junction had 11 bases not matched to a gene; V was cut back by 1 base and J by 0 bases. The chain's CDR3 is CASSLGGSPLPNQETQYF. The DNA for the CDR3 is TGTGCCAGCAGCTTAGGCGGGAGCCCGCTCCCCAACCAAGAGACCCAGTACTTC.

This chain connects TRBV19 to TRBJ1-2; D not resolved. Germline-derived CDR1 and CDR2 are LNHDA and SQIVND (reference sequence). The CDR3 runs to 14 residues. V was shortened by 3 bases and J by 3 bases, with 11 bases between the two germline ends. CDR3 bases: TGTGCCAGTAGTATTGGTGGAGGAGACTATGGCTACACCTTC. The encoded protein is CASSIGGGDYGYTF.

The chain combines TRBV28 with TRBJ2-7, with 13 bases lining up with TRBD2. V dropped 5 bases and J dropped 1; count of bases not matched to a gene: 5. Germline V CDR1 and CDR2: MDHEN, SYDVKM. CDR3 length: 16 residues. For the CDR3, the DNA is TGTGCCAGCAGTGGGGGGACTAGCGGGATTTCCTACGAGCAGTACTTC. It specifies CASSGGTSGISYEQYF.

The gene calls are TRBV28 and TRBJ2-5; D not resolved. V was shortened by 8 bases and J by 10 bases, with 20 bases between the two germline ends. Germline V gene sequence: CDR1 MDHEN, CDR2 SYDVKM. The CDR3 totals 13 residues. The CDR3 sequence is CASGTPSAADQYF. CDR3 in DNA: TGTGCCAGCGGAACCCCCTCGGCGGCAGACCAGTACTTC. The full variable domain, completed using reference TRBV28 and TRBJ2-5, is DVKVTQSSRYLVKRTGEKVFLECVQDMDHENMFWYRQDPGLGLRLIYFSYDVKMKEKGDIPEGYSVSREKKERFSLILESASTNQTSMYLCASGTPSAADQYFGPGTRLLVL.

The gene calls are TRBV19 and TRBJ1-1; maybe TRBD1 (6 bases). The CDR3 is made up of 16 amino acids. Trimming shortened V by 0 bases and J by 3 bases, and 14 bases separated the two germline ends. The germline V gene has CDR1 LNHDA and CDR2 SQIVND (reference sequence). CDR3 region: CASSIEDRRRDTEAFF. For the CDR3, the DNA is TGTGCCAGTAGTATAGAGGACAGAAGGCGGGACACTGAAGCTTTCTTT. Combining the CDR3 with reference TRBV19 and TRBJ1-1 gives the whole variable domain DGGITQSPKYLFRKEGQNVTLSCEQNLNHDAMYWYRQDPGQGLRLIYYSQIVNDFQKGDIAEGYSVSREKKESFPLTVTSAQKNPTAFYLCASSIEDRRRDTEAFFGQGTRLTVV.

The J gene is TRBJ2-1, the V gene TRBV27, with 9 bases aligning to TRBD2. V lost 8 bases to trimming and J lost 5 bases; unmatched junction nucleotides: 10. Germline V gene data show CDR1 as MNHEY and CDR2 as SMNVEV (reference sequence). This CDR3 comprises 15 residues. CDR3 sequence (DNA): TGTGCCAGCCAGTTGGTGGCGGGAGGGCACAATGAGCAGTTCTTC. Its protein is CASQLVAGGHNEQFF.